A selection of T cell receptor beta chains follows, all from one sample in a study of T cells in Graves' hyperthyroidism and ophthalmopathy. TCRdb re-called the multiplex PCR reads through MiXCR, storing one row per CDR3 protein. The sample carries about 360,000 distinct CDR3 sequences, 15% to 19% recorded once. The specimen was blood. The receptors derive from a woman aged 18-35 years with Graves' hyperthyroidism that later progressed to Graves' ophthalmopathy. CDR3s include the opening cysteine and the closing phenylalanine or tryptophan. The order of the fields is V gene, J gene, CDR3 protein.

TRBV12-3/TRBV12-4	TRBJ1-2	CASSLSSGGVGYTF
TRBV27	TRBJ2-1	CASSFRGSYNEQFF
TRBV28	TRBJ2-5	CASSLYRYQETQYF
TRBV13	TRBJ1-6	CASSPTAGSLHF
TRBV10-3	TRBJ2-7	CAIRAGQGEHEQYF
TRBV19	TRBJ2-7	CASSMMDIPGEQYF
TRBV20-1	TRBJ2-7	CSARGLVPGEQYF
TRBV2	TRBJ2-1	CASSITSGSNEQFF
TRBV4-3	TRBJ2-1	CASSQVVLANEQFF
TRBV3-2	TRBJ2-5	CASSPPGLAGDGQETQYF
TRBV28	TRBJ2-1	CASSLFGGTSGSSYNEQFF
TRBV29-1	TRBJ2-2	CSVVPRGSNAGELFF
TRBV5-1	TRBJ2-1	CASSLGTGGTYNEQFF
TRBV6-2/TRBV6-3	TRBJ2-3	CASSYSRGSTDTQYF
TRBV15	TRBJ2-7	CATSRDWTSGDEQYF
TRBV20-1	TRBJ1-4	CSAERTDRDNEKLFF
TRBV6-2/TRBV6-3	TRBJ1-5	CASSSFRDANQPQHF
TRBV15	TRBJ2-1	CATSRQLGDEQFF
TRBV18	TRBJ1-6	CASSPRQGSYNSPLHF
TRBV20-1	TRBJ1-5	CSARKTLNQPQHF
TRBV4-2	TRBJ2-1	CASSQDLAGYNEQFF
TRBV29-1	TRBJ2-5	CSVIFLGNTQETQYF
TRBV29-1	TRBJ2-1	CSVSFGVGEQFF
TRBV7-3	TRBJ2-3	CASSLTGGSGRIRTDTQYF
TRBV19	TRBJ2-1	CASSAGLIFSYNEQFF
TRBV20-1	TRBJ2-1	CSARSAGSSYNEQFF
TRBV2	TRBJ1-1	CASILEESQNTEAFF
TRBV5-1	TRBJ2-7	CASSSRDETYERYF
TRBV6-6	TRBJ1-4	CASSYSSRAISNEKLFF
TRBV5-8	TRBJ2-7	CASSLALTASYEQYF
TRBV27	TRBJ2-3	CASSFLAPHTDTQYF
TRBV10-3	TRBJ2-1	CAITSGDYNEQFF
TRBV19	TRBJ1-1	CASSFPTVGRQNTEAFF
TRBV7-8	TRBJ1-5	CASSFDRFQTGPNQPQHF
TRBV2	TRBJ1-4	CASSRLSGVREKLFF
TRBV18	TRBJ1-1	CASSPDRANTEAFF
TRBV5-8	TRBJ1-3	CASSLDGQGSGNTIYF
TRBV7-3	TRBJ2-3	CASSLTGPRRGLTDTQYF
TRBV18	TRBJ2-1	CASSPSPGPGNEQFF
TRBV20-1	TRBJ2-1	CSARGASGTNEQFF
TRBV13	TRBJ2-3	CASSLGISIDTQYF
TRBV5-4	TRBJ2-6	CASSFPGLGMVLTF
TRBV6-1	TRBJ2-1	CASSDAGTSYNEQFF
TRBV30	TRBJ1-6	CAWSVQGTYNSPLHF
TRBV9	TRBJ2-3	CASSVESPGTGTDTQYF
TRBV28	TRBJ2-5	CASSSGVNQETQYF
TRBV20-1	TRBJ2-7	CSARGEPDRDYEQYF
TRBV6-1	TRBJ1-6	CAAGAYNSPLHF
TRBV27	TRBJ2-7	CASSLRGTGGYEQYF
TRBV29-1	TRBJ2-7	CSVSGKGAYEQYF
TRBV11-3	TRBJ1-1	CAMGNAVRPEAFF